This T cell receptor beta chain was identified during a study of blood T cell repertoires in COVID-19. For the study at large: Some COVID-19 samples were acute and others convalescent; all came from the United States, Italy and Spain. PBMCs, B-cell-depleted T cells, or T cells provided the cDNA or gDNA that made up the material.

In the original analysis: Reference gene primer amplification gave nucleated cell count estimates. Generated by immunoSEQ multiplex PCR, the TCRdb table keeps only in-frame clones and is missing some. The DNA was the basis for D and trimming; V, J and clone size are from that table. The repertoire consists of about 220,000 clones, with approximately 82% occurring once and the leading ten covering 3% to 4.5%. This CDR3 spans 16 amino acids. The germline V gene has CDR1 SGHRS and CDR2 YFSETQ. Unmatched junction bases numbered 9, after V lost 4 bases and J lost 0 bases. Sequenced input: peripheral blood. This clonotype was sampled from a woman older than 75 with acute or convalescent COVID-19. The rearrangement links TRBV5-1 to TRBJ1-1, with 7 bases fitting TRBD1. In DNA, the CDR3 is TGCGCCAGCAGCGACTACAGGGGAACCATGAACACTGAAGCTTTCTTT. Amino acid sequence: CASSDYRGTMNTEAFF.